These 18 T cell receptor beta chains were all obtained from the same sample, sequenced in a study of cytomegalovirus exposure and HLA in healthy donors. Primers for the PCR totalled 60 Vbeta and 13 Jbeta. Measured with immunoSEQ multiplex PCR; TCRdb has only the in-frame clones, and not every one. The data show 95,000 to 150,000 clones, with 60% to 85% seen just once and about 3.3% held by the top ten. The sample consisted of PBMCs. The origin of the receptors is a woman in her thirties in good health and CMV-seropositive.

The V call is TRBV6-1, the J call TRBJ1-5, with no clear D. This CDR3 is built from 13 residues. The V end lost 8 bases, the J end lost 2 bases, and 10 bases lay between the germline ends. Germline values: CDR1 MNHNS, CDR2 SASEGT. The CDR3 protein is CASQASRNQPQHF. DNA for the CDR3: TGTGCCAGCCAGGCATCCCGCAATCAGCCCCAGCATTTT.

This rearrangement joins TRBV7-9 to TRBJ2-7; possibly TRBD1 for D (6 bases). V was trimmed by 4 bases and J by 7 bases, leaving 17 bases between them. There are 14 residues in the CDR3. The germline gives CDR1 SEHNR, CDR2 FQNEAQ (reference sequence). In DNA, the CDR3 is TGTGCCAGCAGCTCTGGCGAGGGACAAGGGGAGCAGTACTTC. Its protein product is CASSSGEGQGEQYF.

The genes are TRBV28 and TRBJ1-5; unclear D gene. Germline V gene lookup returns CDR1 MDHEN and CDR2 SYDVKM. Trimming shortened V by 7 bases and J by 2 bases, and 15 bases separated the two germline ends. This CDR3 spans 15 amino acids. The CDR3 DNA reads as TGTGCCAGCACGGGAGCCGGCAAGGGCAATCAGCCCCAGCATTTT. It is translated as CASTGAGKGNQPQHF.

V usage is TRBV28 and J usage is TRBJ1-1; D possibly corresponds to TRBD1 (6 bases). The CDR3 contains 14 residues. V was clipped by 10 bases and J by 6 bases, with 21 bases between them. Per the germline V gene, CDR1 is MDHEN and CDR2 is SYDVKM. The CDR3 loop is CAIRGGGPLSEAFF. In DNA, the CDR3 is TGTGCCATTAGAGGGGGGGGGCCTCTCTCTGAAGCTTTCTTT.

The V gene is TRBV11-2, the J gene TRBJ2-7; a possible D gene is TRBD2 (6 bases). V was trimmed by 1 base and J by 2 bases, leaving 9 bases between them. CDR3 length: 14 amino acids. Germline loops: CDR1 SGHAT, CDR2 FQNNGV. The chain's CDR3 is CASSLGGGTYEQYF. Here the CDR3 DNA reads TGTGCCAGCAGCTTAGGTGGGGGGACCTACGAGCAGTACTTC.

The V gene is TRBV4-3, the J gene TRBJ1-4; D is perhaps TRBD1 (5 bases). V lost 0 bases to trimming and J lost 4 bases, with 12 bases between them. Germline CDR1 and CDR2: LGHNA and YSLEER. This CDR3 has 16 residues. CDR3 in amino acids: CASSQDLTEDNEKLFF. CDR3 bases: TGCGCCAGCAGCCAAGACTTGACAGAAGATAATGAAAAACTGTTTTTT.

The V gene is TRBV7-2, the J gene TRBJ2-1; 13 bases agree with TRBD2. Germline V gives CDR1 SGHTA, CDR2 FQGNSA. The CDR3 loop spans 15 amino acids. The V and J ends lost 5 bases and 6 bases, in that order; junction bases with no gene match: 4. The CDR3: CASSLLAGGLNEQFF. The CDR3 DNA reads TGTGCCAGCAGCCTACTAGCGGGGGGGCTCAATGAGCAGTTCTTC.

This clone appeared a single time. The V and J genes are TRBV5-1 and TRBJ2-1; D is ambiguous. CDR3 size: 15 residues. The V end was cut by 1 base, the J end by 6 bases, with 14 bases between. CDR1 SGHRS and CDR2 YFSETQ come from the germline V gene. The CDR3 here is CASSLQPGSGNEQFF. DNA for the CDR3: TGCGCCAGCAGCTTGCAGCCCGGCTCGGGCAATGAGCAGTTCTTC.

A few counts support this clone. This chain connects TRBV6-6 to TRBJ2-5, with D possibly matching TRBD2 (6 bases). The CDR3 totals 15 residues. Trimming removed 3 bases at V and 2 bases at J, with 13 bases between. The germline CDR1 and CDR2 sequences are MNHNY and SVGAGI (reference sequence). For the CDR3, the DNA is TGTGCCAGCAGTTATGGGGCGGGGACGCAAGAGACCCAGTACTTC. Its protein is CASSYGAGTQETQYF.

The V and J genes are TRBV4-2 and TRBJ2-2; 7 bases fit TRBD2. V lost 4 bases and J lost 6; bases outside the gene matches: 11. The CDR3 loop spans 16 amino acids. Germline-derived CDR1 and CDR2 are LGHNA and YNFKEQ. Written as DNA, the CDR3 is TGTGCCAGCAGCCGCGAAGAGTCCCGGGGGGCCGGGGAGCTGTTTTTT. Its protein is CASSREESRGAGELFF.

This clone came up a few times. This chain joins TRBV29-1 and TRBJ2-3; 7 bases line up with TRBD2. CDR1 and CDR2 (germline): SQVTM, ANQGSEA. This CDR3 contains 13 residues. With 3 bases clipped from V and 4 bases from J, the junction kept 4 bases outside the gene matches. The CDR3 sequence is CSVDGRRADTQYF. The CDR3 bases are TGCAGCGTTGACGGGAGGCGGGCAGATACGCAGTATTTT.

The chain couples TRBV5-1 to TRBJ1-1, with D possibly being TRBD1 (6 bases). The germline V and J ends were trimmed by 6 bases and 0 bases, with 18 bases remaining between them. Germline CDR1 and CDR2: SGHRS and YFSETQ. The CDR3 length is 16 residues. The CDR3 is CASTHRPRDMNTEAFF. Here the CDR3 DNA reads TGCGCCAGCACACATCGCCCCCGGGACATGAACACTGAAGCTTTCTTT.

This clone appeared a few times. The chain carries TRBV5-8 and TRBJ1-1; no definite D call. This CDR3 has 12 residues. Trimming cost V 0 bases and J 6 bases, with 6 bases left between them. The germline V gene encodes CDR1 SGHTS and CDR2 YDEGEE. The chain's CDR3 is CASSLGASEAFF. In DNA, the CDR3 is TGTGCCAGCAGCTTGGGGGCCTCTGAAGCTTTCTTT.

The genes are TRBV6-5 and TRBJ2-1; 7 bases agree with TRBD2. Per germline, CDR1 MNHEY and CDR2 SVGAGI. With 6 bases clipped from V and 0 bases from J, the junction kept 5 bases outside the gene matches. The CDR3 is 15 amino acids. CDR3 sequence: CASSNGGSSYNEQFF. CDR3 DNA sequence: TGTGCCAGCAGCAACGGGGGGAGCTCCTACAATGAGCAGTTCTTC.

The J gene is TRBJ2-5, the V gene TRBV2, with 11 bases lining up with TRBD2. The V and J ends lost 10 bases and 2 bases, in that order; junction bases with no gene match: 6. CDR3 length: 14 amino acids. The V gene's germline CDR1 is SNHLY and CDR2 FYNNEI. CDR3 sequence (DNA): TGTGCCACCACAAGACTAGCGGGGCAAGAGACCCAGTACTTC. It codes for CATTRLAGQETQYF.

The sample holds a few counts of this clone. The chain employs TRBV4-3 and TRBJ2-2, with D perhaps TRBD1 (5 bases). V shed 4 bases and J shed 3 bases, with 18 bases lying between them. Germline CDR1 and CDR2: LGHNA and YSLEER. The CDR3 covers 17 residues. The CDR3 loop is CASSPQWTSSDTGELFF. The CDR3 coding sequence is TGCGCCAGCAGCCCGCAGTGGACATCGAGTGACACCGGGGAGCTGTTTTTT.

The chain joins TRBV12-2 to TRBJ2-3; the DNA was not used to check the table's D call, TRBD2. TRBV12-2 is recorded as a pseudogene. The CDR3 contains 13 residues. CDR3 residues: CASRLLAADTQYF. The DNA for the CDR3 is TGTGCAAGTCGCCTACTAGCGGCAGATACGCAGTATTTT.

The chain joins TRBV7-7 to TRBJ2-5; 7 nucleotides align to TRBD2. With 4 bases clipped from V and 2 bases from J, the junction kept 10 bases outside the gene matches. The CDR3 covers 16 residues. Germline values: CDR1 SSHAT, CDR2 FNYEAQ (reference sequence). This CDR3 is CASSSSLAGRQETQYF. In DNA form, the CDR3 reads TGTGCCAGCAGCTCCTCACTAGCCGGGAGGCAAGAGACCCAGTACTTC.